The clone carrying this T cell receptor beta chain was detected many times. Its cognate antigen is unknown. At one end the junction does not follow the germline gene, possibly because of a read error. Bone marrow was sampled from every patient at the time of active disease. This entry is derived from a study of read filtering for tumor transcriptome and immune sequencing. Study overall: Among patients, 17 to 20 were male and around 15 female, aged roughly 45 to 80 (mean about 66). Study results and limitations: Single-read clonotypes: 80% to 90% of IR-seq clonotypes (about 3.5% of reads), around three quarters of RNA-seq clonotypes (44.6% of reads).

This library used roughly 400 ng RNA and molecular barcoded adaptors spanning alpha/delta and beta/gamma chains. MiXCR, run by TCRdb on the reads, gives a single entry per CDR3 protein. The table lists roughly 130,000 distinct CDR3 sequences, 10% to 15% of them singletons. The length of the CDR3 is 14 residues. Germline V gene data show CDR1 as SEHNR and CDR2 as FQNEAQ (reference sequence). V gene TRBV7-9 combines with J gene TRBJ1-5; D gene ambiguous. The specimen sequenced was a population of CD138-negative cells sorted from bone marrow. This TCR derives from a donor older than 35 with multiple myeloma. CDR3 coding DNA: TGCGCCAGCAGCTTAACGGGTGCAAATCAGCCCCAGCATTTT. This encodes CASSLTGANQPQHF.